The 32 T cell receptor beta chains below were found in one sample sequenced in a study of breast tumors, draining lymph nodes, adjacent tissues. The lymph nodes were axillary draining lymph nodes from breast cancer patients. TCRdb reprocessed the multiplex PCR reads via MiXCR and lists one record per CDR3 protein. The sample records tens of thousands of distinct CDR3 sequences, approximately 30% being singletons. Source material: axillary lymph node tissue. Every receptor here comes from a female donor with breast cancer. Some clones in this sample may be carry-over from other donors' samples.

This clonotype showed up many times. CDR3 sequence reads: CATSDSRGLQGAQETQYF. DNA of the CDR3: TGTGCCACCAGTGATTCGAGGGGGTTGCAGGGGGCGCAAGAGACCCAGTACTTC. The chain has TRBV24-1 and TRBJ2-5; 8 bases map to TRBD1. Germline assignment: CDR1 KGHDR and CDR2 SFDVKD. The CDR3 length is 18 residues. V lost 2 bases to trimming and J lost 2 bases; unmatched junction nucleotides: 12.

This clonotype has a count of ten or more. A clone one base away is much larger, so this may be a read error. The chain is built from TRBV7-2 and TRBJ2-1; 9 positions match TRBD1. The germline CDR1 and CDR2 sequences are SGHTA and FQGNSA. The CDR3 sequence is 14 residues long. The junction had 8 bases not matched to a gene; V was cut back by 3 bases and J by 11 bases. CDR3 loop: CASSFRDRAAKQFF. CDR3 nucleotide sequence: TGTGCCAGCAGCTTCCGGGACAGGGCGGCTAAGCAGTTCTTC.

This clonotype came up many times. This chain connects TRBV7-2 to TRBJ2-5; D gene ambiguous. Germline V gene data show CDR1 as SGHTA and CDR2 as FQGNSA. The CDR3 consists of 15 residues. V was clipped by 3 bases and J by 1 base, with 12 bases between them. The CDR3 DNA is TGTGCCAGCAGCTTTGCCGCGCAGATCCAAGAGACCCAGTACTTC. As protein: CASSFAAQIQETQYF.

This clonotype was seen at least ten times. The chain combines TRBV19 with TRBJ2-7, with 10 bases aligning to TRBD2. The V and J ends lost 1 base and 3 bases, in that order; junction bases with no gene match: 3. Germline assignment: CDR1 LNHDA and CDR2 SQIVND (reference sequence). There are 15 residues in the CDR3. In DNA, the CDR3 is TGTGCCAGTAGTATAGGACTAGCGGGCGGCTACGAGCAGTACTTC. It translates to CASSIGLAGGYEQYF.

DNA of the CDR3: TGTGCCAGCAGCGCTGGCCGCGGCTACGAGCGGGGGTTGACCCAGTACTTC. This gives the protein CASSAGRGYERGLTQYF. This chain uses TRBV7-9 with TRBJ2-5; 8 bases line up with TRBD2. V shed 5 bases, J shed 7 bases, and the junction held 18 bases outside the gene matches. CDR1 is SEHNR, CDR2 FQNEAQ, per germline (reference sequence). There are 17 residues in the CDR3.

This clonotype was seen only a few times. This rearrangement joins TRBV27 to TRBJ2-1, with TRBD2 matching over 10 bases. V was pared by 8 bases and J by 1 base, with 5 bases of the junction left unmatched. Germline V gene lookup returns CDR1 MNHEY and CDR2 SMNVEV (reference sequence). The CDR3 runs 15 residues. CDR3 protein: CASSLSGGSYNEQFF. The CDR3 DNA sequence: TGTGCCAGCTCACTTAGCGGGGGGTCCTACAATGAGCAGTTCTTC.

This clonotype came up many times. The chain carries TRBV6-2 or TRBV6-3 and TRBJ2-7; TRBD1 matches at 8 bases. The germline gives CDR1 MNHEY, CDR2 SVGEGT. After removal of 4 bases from V and 6 bases from J, the junction contained 23 bases not matched to a gene. The CDR3 contains 19 residues. The CDR3 reads CASSSRIITGGVFRGEQYF. The CDR3 DNA reads as TGTGCCAGCAGTTCCCGGATAATCACAGGGGGTGTTTTCCGGGGCGAGCAGTACTTC.

For this clonotype: This sequence may be a read error, since a much larger clone differs from it by one base. The CDR3 reads CASSLDGRSGAEALF. The DNA for the CDR3 is TGTGCCAGCAGCTTGGACGGCCGATCAGGCGCTGAAGCTCTCTTT. The chain joins TRBV7-3 to TRBJ1-1; D unresolved. Germline V gives CDR1 SGHTA, CDR2 FQGTGA. The CDR3 length is 15 residues.

This clonotype was recorded many times. The genes are TRBV15 and TRBJ2-3, with 9 nucleotides matching TRBD2. The CDR3 loop spans 16 amino acids. V was clipped by 4 bases and J by 6 bases; unmatched bases: 11. CDR1 and CDR2 from the germline V gene are LNHNV and YYDKDF (reference sequence). This CDR3 is CATSKIAGEAWDTQYF. CDR3 bases: TGTGCCACCAGCAAAATAGCGGGAGAGGCTTGGGATACGCAGTATTTT.

This clonotype was recorded at least ten times. V is TRBV29-1 and J is TRBJ1-5, with unresolved D. This CDR3 has 14 amino acids. V gave up 7 bases and J gave up 5 bases, with 18 bases separating them. The V gene's germline CDR1 is SQVTM and CDR2 ANQGSEA. The CDR3 nucleotides read TGCAGCGCCCGGATCCCAGGAGGTCATCAGCCCCAGCATTTT. Amino acid sequence: CSARIPGGHQPQHF.

This CDR3 is CASSLAASNSGELFF. As DNA, the CDR3 is TGCGCCAGCAGCTTGGCGGCCTCGAATAGCGGGGAGCTGTTTTTT. V gene TRBV5-1 combines with J gene TRBJ2-2; D gene ambiguous. The ends were cut back, 0 bases at V and 7 bases at J, with 13 bases in the middle. Germline V lookup: CDR1 SGHRS, CDR2 YFSETQ. The CDR3 is 15 amino acids. Looking up the rest from reference TRBV5-1 and TRBJ2-2 gives the full variable domain: KAGVTQTPRYLIKTRGQQVTLSCSPISGHRSVSWYQQTPGQGLQFLFEYFSETQRNKGNFPGRFSGRQFSNSRSEMNVSTLELGDSALYLCASSLAASNSGELFFGEGSRLTVL.

Worth noting for this clonotype: The junction departs from germline at one end; a sequencing error may be responsible. The rearrangement links TRBV6-1 to TRBJ2-2; D perhaps matches TRBD2 (6 bases). In germline, CDR1 is MNHNS, CDR2 SASEGT. This CDR3 has 12 amino acids. DNA for the CDR3: TGTGCCATAAAAAGAGGGTCCGGGGGGCTGTTTTTT. This translates into CAIKRGSGGLFF.

This clonotype was seen ten or more times. One junction end disagrees with the germline gene, perhaps due to a read error. CDR3 region: CASSHSRTGGSYGYTF. The CDR3 nucleotides read TGTGCCAGCAGTCACTCGAGGACAGGGGGTAGCTATGGCTACACCTTC. This chain links TRBV6-5 with TRBJ1-2; 10 bases line up with TRBD1. CDR1 MNHEY and CDR2 SVGAGI come from the germline V gene. The CDR3 is 16 residues long.

This clonotype was seen repeatedly, ten times or more. The V call is TRBV6-1, the J call TRBJ1-4; unclear D gene. Trimming took 6 bases from V and 2 from J, leaving 10 bases between them. Per the germline V gene, CDR1 is MNHNS and CDR2 is SASEGT. This CDR3 region has 14 residues. Written as DNA, the CDR3 is TGTGCCAGCAGATGGTCGGGGACTAATGAAAAACTGTTTTTT. It specifies CASRWSGTNEKLFF.

This clonotype has ten or more counts. This CDR3 is CASSYSSGANVLTF. For the CDR3, the DNA is TGTGCCAGCAGTTACAGCTCTGGGGCCAACGTCCTGACTTTC. This rearrangement joins TRBV6-5 to TRBJ2-6; D gene uncertain. CDR1 and CDR2 from the germline V gene are MNHEY and SVGAGI. The length of the CDR3 is 14 residues. Trimming took off 2 bases at V and 0 bases at J, with 2 bases between the two ends.

This clonotype occurred many times. This chain joins TRBV20-1 and TRBJ1-1; tentatively, D is TRBD1 (5 bases). The CDR3 sequence is 15 residues long. Germline lookup yields CDR1 DFQATT and CDR2 SNEGSKA (reference sequence). The V end lost 0 bases, the J end lost 4 bases, and 15 bases lay between the germline ends. Here the CDR3 DNA reads TGCAGTGCTAGAGATCCGCAGGGATTGAGCACTGAAGCTTTCTTT. Protein: CSARDPQGLSTEAFF.

This clonotype has a count of ten or more. The V call is TRBV4-3, the J call TRBJ2-7; weak D call: TRBD1 (6 bases). Trimming removed 3 bases at V and 3 bases at J, with 15 bases between. CDR1 and CDR2 (germline): LGHNA, YSLEER. The CDR3 covers 15 residues. The CDR3 nucleotides are TGCGCCAGCAGCCAGGGGGCGGACCACGACTACGAGCAGTACTTC. This gives the protein CASSQGADHDYEQYF.

Concerning this clonotype itself: This may come from a read error, since a much larger clone is one base off. V is TRBV24-1 and J is TRBJ2-2, with D perhaps matching TRBD1 or TRBD2 (7 bases each). The CDR3 runs 20 residues. Germline values: CDR1 KGHDR, CDR2 SFDVKD. The CDR3: CVTSDRQGGGAIANTGELFF. In DNA, the CDR3 is TGTGTCACCAGTGACCGACAGGGAGGGGGAGCGATCGCGAACACCGGGGAGCTGTTTTTT.

This clonotype has ten or more counts. The V gene is TRBV6-2 or TRBV6-3, the J gene TRBJ2-7; 8 bases are a match to TRBD2. Trimming removed 5 bases from V and 5 bases from J; junction bases left unmatched: 2. There are 12 residues in the CDR3. Germline V gene sequence: CDR1 MNHEY, CDR2 SVGEGT. The CDR3 sequence is CASSRLAHEQYF. In DNA, the CDR3 is TGTGCCAGCAGTCGACTAGCGCACGAGCAGTACTTC.

Of note for this clonotype: This clone may be a read error of a much larger clone one base away. The CDR3 does not end in the conserved phenylalanine or tryptophan, so this is likely a read error. The rearrangement links TRBV20-1 to TRBJ1-1; D gene uncertain. The CDR3 totals 13 residues. Deletions cut 2 bases from V and 2 bases from J, with 9 bases between. Germline CDR1 reads DFQATT; CDR2 reads SNEGSKA (reference sequence). For the CDR3, the DNA is TGCAGTGCTAGATTCGGGGTTAACACTGAAGCTTTCCTT. Translating gives CSARFGVNTEAFL.

Many counts were recorded for this clonotype. CDR3: CASRAAPGLYNEQFF. The DNA of the CDR3 is TGTGCCAGCAGAGCAGCCCCGGGACTTTACAATGAGCAGTTCTTC. The V call is TRBV7-9, the J call TRBJ2-1, with D possibly being TRBD2 (6 bases). V was pared by 6 bases and J by 4 bases, with 16 bases between. The CDR3 totals 15 residues. Looked up from germline, CDR1 is SEHNR and CDR2 is FQNEAQ (reference sequence).

This clonotype has at least ten counts. The CDR3 protein is CASSLRGATQETQYF. For the CDR3, the DNA is TGTGCCAGCAGCCTACGCGGGGCGACTCAAGAGACCCAGTACTTC. The chain couples TRBV27 to TRBJ2-5; D may be TRBD2 (6 bases). There are 15 residues in the CDR3. With 6 bases removed from V and 2 bases from J, the gap between germline ends came to 16 bases. Germline values: CDR1 MNHEY, CDR2 SMNVEV (reference sequence).

This clonotype has a count of ten or more. The J gene is TRBJ2-1, the V gene TRBV6-5; TRBD1 agrees at 9 bases. The CDR3 runs to 13 residues. The junction had 1 base not matched to a gene; V was cut back by 5 bases and J by 5 bases. Germline CDR1 reads MNHEY; CDR2 reads SVGAGI. The CDR3 sequence: CASSRDRDNEQFF. In nucleotides, the CDR3 is TGTGCCAGCAGTCGGGACAGGGACAATGAGCAGTTCTTC.

There are many counts of this clonotype. This chain uses TRBV24-1 with TRBJ1-4; no clear D gene. CDR1 is KGHDR and CDR2 is SFDVKD in the germline V gene. The germline V and J ends were trimmed by 3 bases and 0 bases, with 4 bases remaining between them. This CDR3 is built from 14 residues. CDR3 bases: TGTGCCACCAGTGATGGGGCAACTAATGAAAAACTGTTTTTT. Translated, it gives CATSDGATNEKLFF.

This clonotype was seen many times. This rearrangement joins TRBV12-3 or TRBV12-4 to TRBJ1-6, with D uncertain. The CDR3 totals 14 residues. With 3 bases removed from V and 7 bases from J, the gap between germline ends came to 10 bases. The CDR3 bases are TGTGCCAGCAGTTTTGCCGAACTAAATTCACCCCTCCACTTT. It specifies CASSFAELNSPLHF.

The table lists this clonotype with many counts. This chain joins TRBV4-2 and TRBJ2-7, with a possible D match to TRBD2 (6 bases). Trimming took 0 bases from V and 0 from J, leaving 12 bases between them. The CDR3 runs 16 residues. Looked up from germline, CDR1 is LGHNA and CDR2 is YNFKEQ. The CDR3 DNA sequence: TGTGCCAGCAGCCAAGATATAGCGGAGTCCTCCTACGAGCAGTACTTC. It codes for CASSQDIAESSYEQYF.

The sample holds one count of this clonotype. A much larger clone differs by one base, so this may be a read error. The CDR3 nucleotides are TGTGCCAGCAGTCGCCCGGGCACTAGGACCAATGAGCAGTTCTTC. Its protein is CASSRPGTRTNEQFF. V and J are TRBV12-3 or TRBV12-4 and TRBJ2-1; a weak D match, TRBD2 (5 bases). Trimming pared 5 bases from V and 6 bases from J, leaving 17 bases between. The CDR3 runs to 15 residues.

This clonotype was picked up many times. In DNA, the CDR3 is TGTGCCTGGAGTACTCCAGGGTTAGGAAATTCACCCCTCCACTTT. Its protein is CAWSTPGLGNSPLHF. V gene TRBV30 combines with J gene TRBJ1-6, with D perhaps TRBD1 (5 bases). The CDR3 covers 15 residues. V was cut by 2 bases and J by 7 bases, with 15 bases left in between. In germline, CDR1 is GTSNPN, CDR2 SVGIG (reference sequence).

This clonotype was counted at least ten times. This chain uses TRBV20-1 with TRBJ1-1; D may be TRBD1 (5 bases). Trimming removed 1 base at V and 1 base at J, with 10 bases between. This CDR3 is 14 amino acids long. The germline gives CDR1 DFQATT, CDR2 SNEGSKA (reference sequence). The CDR3 DNA reads TGCAGTGCTAGAGTCGCAGGGAGGAACACTGAAGCTTTCTTT. As protein: CSARVAGRNTEAFF.

This clonotype was observed at least ten times. This sequence joins TRBV7-8 and TRBJ2-7; 11 bases map to TRBD2. CDR1 SGHVS and CDR2 FQNEAQ come from the germline V gene. V lost 2 bases and J lost 1; bases outside the gene matches: 4. The CDR3 covers 16 residues. CDR3 sequence (DNA): TGTGCCAGCAGCTTAAGGGTAGCGGGAGGGTCCTACGAGCAGTACTTC. This sequence encodes CASSLRVAGGSYEQYF.

In this sample, this clonotype turned up many times. The chain recombines TRBV19 with TRBJ2-1; 13 bases are a match to TRBD2. V trimming: 5 bases; J trimming: 6 bases; junction bases outside the gene matches: 4. Germline V CDR1 and CDR2: LNHDA, SQIVND (reference sequence). The CDR3 is 15 amino acids. DNA for the CDR3: TGTGCCAGTAGTTCAGGACTAGCGGGAGTCAATGAGCAGTTCTTC. This sequence encodes CASSSGLAGVNEQFF.

As for this clonotype: A much larger clone differs from this one at a single base, so this may be a read error. This is likely a read error, given that the CDR3 carries no conserved phenylalanine or tryptophan at its end. Written as DNA, the CDR3 is TGTGCCAGCAGTGCGTGGAACAGGGAAGCTAACCAAGAGACCCAGTACCTC. Translated: CASSAWNREANQETQYL. V is TRBV6-1 and J is TRBJ2-5, with a tentative D call TRBD1 (6 bases). Germline-derived CDR1 and CDR2 are MNHNS and SASEGT. V was clipped by 4 bases and J by 0 bases, with 18 bases between them. This CDR3 has 17 amino acids.